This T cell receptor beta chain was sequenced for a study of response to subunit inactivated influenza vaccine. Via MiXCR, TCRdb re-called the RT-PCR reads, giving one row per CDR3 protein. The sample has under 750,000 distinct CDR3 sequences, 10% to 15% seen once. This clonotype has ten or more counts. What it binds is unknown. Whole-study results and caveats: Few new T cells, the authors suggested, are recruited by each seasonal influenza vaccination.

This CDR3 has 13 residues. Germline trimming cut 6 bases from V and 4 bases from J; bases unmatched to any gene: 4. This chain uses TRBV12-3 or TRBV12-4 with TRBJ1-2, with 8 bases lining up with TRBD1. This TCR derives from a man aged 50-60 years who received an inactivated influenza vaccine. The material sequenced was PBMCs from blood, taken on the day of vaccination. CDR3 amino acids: CASSRDRSYGYTF. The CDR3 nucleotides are TGTGCCAGCAGCCGGGACAGGAGCTATGGCTACACCTTC.